The 29 T cell receptor beta chains in this list originate from one sample, sequenced in a study of T cells in Graves' hyperthyroidism and ophthalmopathy. Amplified TCR beta CDR3 regions came from RNA transcripts. The HTBI primer set drove a first-round RT-PCR of the TCR CDR3. TCRdb reprocessed the multiplex PCR reads with MiXCR, giving one entry per CDR3 protein. The sample consists of roughly 240,000 distinct CDR3 sequences, around 17% of them appearing once. Specimen: blood. The source is a woman under 30 with Graves' ophthalmopathy.

This clonotype was seen repeatedly, ten times or more. The chain recombines TRBV5-5 with TRBJ2-7; D remains unclear. Germline assignment: CDR1 SGHKS and CDR2 YYEKEE (reference sequence). This CDR3 has 13 amino acids. Trimming stripped 0 bases from V and 5 bases from J, with 9 bases between. The CDR3 bases are TGTGCCAGCAGCTTGGGGGGTAACGACGAGCAGTACTTC. This gives the protein CASSLGGNDEQYF.

For this clonotype: A junction end diverges from the germline sequence, so it may reflect a read error. V usage is TRBV28 and J usage is TRBJ1-3; D gene ambiguous. The length of the CDR3 is 13 residues. Per germline, CDR1 MDHEN and CDR2 SYDVKM. CDR3 DNA sequence: TGTGCCAGCAGTTTACACTCTGGAGACACCATATATTTT. As protein: CASSLHSGDTIYF.

The chain combines TRBV7-2 with TRBJ2-5, with a weak D call TRBD1 (6 bases). V was trimmed by 1 base and J by 5 bases, leaving 8 bases between them. The CDR3 is 13 residues long. Germline assignment: CDR1 SGHTA and CDR2 FQGNSA. CDR3 protein: CASSLEGVETQYF. CDR3 sequence (DNA): TGTGCCAGCAGCTTAGAGGGGGTTGAGACCCAGTACTTC.

This clonotype was seen at least ten times. V is TRBV14 and J is TRBJ2-5, with 9 bases identical to TRBD1. This CDR3 region has 17 residues. V shed 7 bases, J shed 4 bases, and the junction held 16 bases outside the gene matches. Germline loops: CDR1 SGHDN, CDR2 FVKESK. As DNA, the CDR3 is TGTGCCAGCACGTCTAGGACAGGGGCCACACGGGGAGAGACCCAGTACTTC. Protein: CASTSRTGATRGETQYF.

This clonotype was recorded a few times. The chain carries TRBV4-3 and TRBJ2-1; 7 nucleotides match TRBD2. The germline V gene has CDR1 LGHNA and CDR2 YSLEER. With 3 bases clipped from V and 7 bases from J, the junction kept 9 bases outside the gene matches. The CDR3 length is 15 residues. This chain's CDR3 is CASSQRGGSGNEQFF. The CDR3 nucleotides read TGCGCCAGCAGCCAGAGAGGCGGGAGTGGGAATGAGCAGTTCTTC.

This clonotype showed up many times. This chain links TRBV7-2 with TRBJ2-3; 8 bases agree with TRBD2. Germline assignment: CDR1 SGHTA and CDR2 FQGNSA. J was trimmed by 4 bases and V by 5 bases; bases with no gene match: 11. The CDR3 length is 16 residues. This chain's CDR3 is CASSRTPVAGSDTQYF. CDR3 nucleotide sequence: TGTGCCAGCAGCCGTACCCCGGTAGCGGGATCAGATACGCAGTATTTT.

The chain recombines TRBV20-1 with TRBJ2-3; D is perhaps TRBD2 (6 bases). V lost 7 bases and J 2 bases, leaving 13 bases between the germline ends. The V gene's germline CDR1 is DFQATT and CDR2 SNEGSKA (reference sequence). This CDR3 spans 13 amino acids. CDR3 coding DNA: TGCAGTGTCGAGCGGGCCTACACAGATACGCAGTATTTT. It is translated as CSVERAYTDTQYF.

In its sample, this clonotype was seen many times. This chain connects TRBV6-6 to TRBJ2-6; D is perhaps TRBD1 (5 bases). The germline CDR1 and CDR2 sequences are MNHNY and SVGAGI (reference sequence). This CDR3 region has 17 residues. Deletions cut 0 bases from V and 4 bases from J, with 13 bases between. CDR3 residues: CASSYSITGSGANVLTF. The CDR3 bases are TGTGCCAGCAGTTACTCAATTACAGGTTCGGGGGCCAACGTCCTGACTTTC.

Regarding this clonotype: Being one base from a much bigger clone, this may be a read error. The rearrangement joins TRBV9 to TRBJ2-3, with 11 bases fitting TRBD2. Germline CDR1 is SGDLS and CDR2 is YYNGEE. CDR3 length: 17 amino acids. In DNA form, the CDR3 reads TGTGCCGGCAGCGTAGCGGGGGGGCACCTCCGCACAGATACGCAGTATTTT. This encodes CAGSVAGGHLRTDTQYF.

V gene TRBV28 combines with J gene TRBJ2-2; 10 nucleotides align to TRBD2. J was trimmed by 5 bases and V by 6 bases; bases with no gene match: 9. Germline assignment: CDR1 MDHEN and CDR2 SYDVKM. This CDR3 region has 16 residues. The CDR3 region has the DNA TGTGCCAGCAGGACAGGGAGCGGGAGGGGGACCGGGGAGCTGTTTTTT. It specifies CASRTGSGRGTGELFF.

The chain links TRBV4-3 to TRBJ1-2; 7 bases are a match to TRBD1. Trimming at V came to 4 bases and at J to 5 bases, leaving 16 bases not matched to a gene. The CDR3 has 17 residues. The germline CDR1 and CDR2 sequences are LGHNA and YSLEER. The CDR3 region has the DNA TGCGCCAGCAGCCGTGGGGTAGCGGGGACAGCGGATTATGGCTACACCTTC. This sequence encodes CASSRGVAGTADYGYTF.

The table lists this clonotype with many counts. This chain uses TRBV5-1 with TRBJ2-4; possible D gene TRBD2, 6 bases. The germline gives CDR1 SGHRS, CDR2 YFSETQ. Trimming shortened V by 1 base and J by 9 bases, and 11 bases separated the two germline ends. The CDR3 loop spans 13 amino acids. CDR3 DNA: TGCGCCAGCAGCTTGCTGGGAGGAACCATTCAGTACTTC. This encodes CASSLLGGTIQYF.

This clonotype was counted many times. The J gene is TRBJ1-1, the V gene TRBV19; D is perhaps TRBD1 (6 bases). The CDR3 length is 13 residues. The germline V gene encodes CDR1 LNHDA and CDR2 SQIVND (reference sequence). The ends were cut back, 3 bases at V and 5 bases at J, with 10 bases in the middle. Here the CDR3 DNA reads TGTGCCAGTAGTATCCACAGGGAGACTGAAGCTTTCTTT. The encoded protein is CASSIHRETEAFF.

This clonotype was found many times. This rearrangement joins TRBV29-1 to TRBJ2-7; D gene unclear. The CDR3 is 14 amino acids. The V gene lost 1 base and the J gene lost 0 bases, with 10 bases spanning the gap. In germline, CDR1 is SQVTM, CDR2 ANQGSEA. The CDR3 coding sequence is TGCAGCGTTGAAGTGAGAGGTTTCTCCTACGAGCAGTACTTC. It yields the protein CSVEVRGFSYEQYF.

This clonotype was seen many times. The V and J genes are TRBV20-1 and TRBJ1-1; D is uncertain. The V end lost 3 bases, the J end lost 10 bases, and 18 bases lay between the germline ends. The germline CDR1 and CDR2 sequences are DFQATT and SNEGSKA (reference sequence). CDR3 length equals 13 residues. The CDR3, as DNA: TGCAGTGCTAGGGAAGGGTCCCGTCCTACAGCTTTCTTT. Translated: CSAREGSRPTAFF.

There are many counts of this clonotype. The chain combines TRBV7-9 with TRBJ2-7, with TRBD2 matching over 11 bases. V was pared by 4 bases and J by 0 bases, with 5 bases of the junction left unmatched. The CDR3 length is 16 residues. The germline CDR1 and CDR2 sequences are SEHNR and FQNEAQ (reference sequence). CDR3 amino acids: CASSSPSGRPSYEQYF. In DNA form, the CDR3 reads TGTGCCAGCAGCTCTCCTAGCGGGAGGCCCTCCTACGAGCAGTACTTC.

For this clonotype: As the CDR3 is not closed by the conserved phenylalanine or tryptophan, this likely results from a read error. The genes are TRBV3-1 and TRBJ1-1; a possible D gene is TRBD1 (5 bases). The CDR3 consists of 17 residues. Germline assignment: CDR1 LGHDT and CDR2 YNNKEL (reference sequence). DNA for the CDR3: TGTGCCAGCAGCCAAGATGCTTTGAGGGGAAGCCACACTGAGGCTTTCCTT. It is translated as CASSQDALRGSHTEAFL.

This clonotype was counted ten times or more. The rearrangement links TRBV28 to TRBJ1-1; D is perhaps TRBD1 (6 bases). CDR1 and CDR2 (germline): MDHEN, SYDVKM. The V and J ends lost 7 bases and 2 bases respectively, with 20 bases between them. This CDR3 has 16 residues. CDR3 in amino acids: CASTFEVGRGNTEAFF. The CDR3 DNA sequence: TGTGCCAGCACTTTTGAGGTCGGCAGGGGTAACACTGAAGCTTTCTTT.

This clonotype was recorded at least ten times. The chain links TRBV27 to TRBJ2-7, with TRBD1 as a possible D gene (6 bases). Germline CDR1 and CDR2: MNHEY and SMNVEV (reference sequence). Trimming stripped 4 bases from V and 1 base from J, with 8 bases between. The CDR3 length is 13 residues. The CDR3 protein is CASSYDRSYEQYF. DNA of the CDR3: TGTGCCAGCAGTTACGACAGGTCCTACGAGCAGTACTTC.

Worth noting for this clonotype: One junction end does not reproduce the germline sequence, and a read error may be involved. The genes are TRBV20-1 and TRBJ2-1, with 11 bases identical to TRBD2. The CDR3 spans 16 residues. Germline V gene sequence: CDR1 DFQATT, CDR2 SNEGSKA (reference sequence). The CDR3 sequence is CSARDHGSGRDMSSSF. The CDR3 nucleotides read TGCAGTGCTAGAGATCATGGTAGCGGGAGGGATATGAGCAGTTCTTTC.

This clonotype was counted ten times or more. This sequence joins TRBV2 and TRBJ1-4; D may be TRBD1 (5 bases). Germline loops: CDR1 SNHLY, CDR2 FYNNEI. With 3 bases removed from V and 0 bases from J, the gap between germline ends came to 11 bases. The CDR3 consists of 16 residues. The CDR3 here is CASSEGRGATNEKLFF. The CDR3 nucleotides read TGTGCCAGCAGTGAGGGGCGGGGAGCAACTAATGAAAAACTGTTTTTT.

This clonotype was observed many times. The CDR3 region has the DNA TGCGCCAGCAGCGGCGGGACTAGCGGGCCAAATACGCAGTATTTT. Translated, it gives CASSGGTSGPNTQYF. This chain uses TRBV5-1 with TRBJ2-3, with 12 positions matching TRBD2. The length of the CDR3 is 15 residues. Looked up from germline, CDR1 is SGHRS and CDR2 is YFSETQ. V was pared by 4 bases and J by 7 bases, with 7 bases of the junction left unmatched.

This chain connects TRBV4-1 to TRBJ2-4, with 9 bases aligning to TRBD2. This CDR3 has 18 amino acids. Germline V gene lookup returns CDR1 MGHRA and CDR2 YSYEKL. The V and J ends lost 4 bases and 0 bases, in that order; junction bases with no gene match: 10. CDR3 DNA sequence: TGCGCCAGCAGCCCTCCGGCTGGCGGGAGGGGAGCCAAAAACATTCAGTACTTC. Its translation: CASSPPAGGRGAKNIQYF.

There are many counts of this clonotype. The chain is built from TRBV11-3 and TRBJ1-6, with D maybe TRBD1 (5 bases). The CDR3 sequence is 14 residues long. Trimming left V 3 bases short and J 7 bases short, with 10 bases between. CDR1 and CDR2 (germline): SGHNT, YENEEA. In DNA, the CDR3 is TGTGCCAGCAGCTTCAGGGAGCGGAATTCACCCCTCCACTTT. Amino acids: CASSFRERNSPLHF.

This chain connects TRBV19 to TRBJ2-1; D is possibly TRBD2 (6 bases). CDR1 and CDR2 from the germline V gene are LNHDA and SQIVND (reference sequence). There are 15 residues in the CDR3. Trimming shortened V by 3 bases and J by 4 bases, and 13 bases separated the two germline ends. The CDR3 is CASSIGVADYNEQFF. In nucleotides, the CDR3 is TGTGCCAGTAGTATTGGAGTAGCGGATTACAATGAGCAGTTCTTC.

This clonotype has a count of ten or more. The V and J genes are TRBV30 and TRBJ2-3; TRBD2 aligns across 8 bases. V shed 2 bases and J 0 bases; nucleotides not matched to a gene: 4. The CDR3 length is 15 residues. Germline V gives CDR1 GTSNPN, CDR2 SVGIG (reference sequence). CDR3 in DNA: TGTGCCTGGAGTCGCGGGGGGCCAAGCACAGATACGCAGTATTTT. Encoded protein: CAWSRGGPSTDTQYF.

There are a few counts of this clonotype. The CDR3 bases are TGTGCCAGCTTATTGAGGGGAGGGCCGCGAGAGACCCAGTACTTC. The encoded protein is CASLLRGGPRETQYF. V gene TRBV13 combines with J gene TRBJ2-5, with 7 bases matching TRBD2. From germline, CDR1 is PRHDT and CDR2 FYEKMQ (reference sequence). This CDR3 region has 15 residues. V shed 8 bases and J 4 bases; nucleotides not matched to a gene: 13.

The rearrangement links TRBV5-1 to TRBJ2-1; 15 bases are shared with TRBD2. CDR3 size: 18 residues. V shed 4 bases, J shed 0 bases, and the junction held 5 bases outside the gene matches. Germline loops: CDR1 SGHRS, CDR2 YFSETQ. This CDR3 is CASSGTSGGTSSYNEQFF. The CDR3 DNA reads as TGCGCCAGCAGCGGGACTAGCGGGGGGACTAGCTCCTACAATGAGCAGTTCTTC.

V gene TRBV4-2 combines with J gene TRBJ2-5; 8 bases align to TRBD2. The CDR3 is 20 residues long. Trimming removed 4 bases from V and 0 bases from J; junction bases left unmatched: 19. Germline CDR1 is LGHNA and CDR2 is YNFKEQ. CDR3 protein: CASSLSPLPSGLSNQETQYF. The DNA of the CDR3 is TGTGCCAGCAGCCTATCGCCGCTGCCTAGCGGGTTGTCGAACCAAGAGACCCAGTACTTC.